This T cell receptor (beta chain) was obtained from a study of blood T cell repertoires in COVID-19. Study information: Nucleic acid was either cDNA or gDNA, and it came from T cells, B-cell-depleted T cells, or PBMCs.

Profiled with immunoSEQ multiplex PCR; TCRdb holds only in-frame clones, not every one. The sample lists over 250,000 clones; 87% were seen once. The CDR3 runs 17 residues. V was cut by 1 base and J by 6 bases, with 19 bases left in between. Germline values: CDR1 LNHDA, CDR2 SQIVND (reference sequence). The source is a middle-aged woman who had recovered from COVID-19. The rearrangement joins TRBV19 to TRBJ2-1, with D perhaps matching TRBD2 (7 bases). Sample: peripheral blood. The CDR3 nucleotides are TGTGCCAGTAGTATAGTGGGGGGGCGGGCCAACGGCAATGAGCAGTTCTTC. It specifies CASSIVGGRANGNEQFF.